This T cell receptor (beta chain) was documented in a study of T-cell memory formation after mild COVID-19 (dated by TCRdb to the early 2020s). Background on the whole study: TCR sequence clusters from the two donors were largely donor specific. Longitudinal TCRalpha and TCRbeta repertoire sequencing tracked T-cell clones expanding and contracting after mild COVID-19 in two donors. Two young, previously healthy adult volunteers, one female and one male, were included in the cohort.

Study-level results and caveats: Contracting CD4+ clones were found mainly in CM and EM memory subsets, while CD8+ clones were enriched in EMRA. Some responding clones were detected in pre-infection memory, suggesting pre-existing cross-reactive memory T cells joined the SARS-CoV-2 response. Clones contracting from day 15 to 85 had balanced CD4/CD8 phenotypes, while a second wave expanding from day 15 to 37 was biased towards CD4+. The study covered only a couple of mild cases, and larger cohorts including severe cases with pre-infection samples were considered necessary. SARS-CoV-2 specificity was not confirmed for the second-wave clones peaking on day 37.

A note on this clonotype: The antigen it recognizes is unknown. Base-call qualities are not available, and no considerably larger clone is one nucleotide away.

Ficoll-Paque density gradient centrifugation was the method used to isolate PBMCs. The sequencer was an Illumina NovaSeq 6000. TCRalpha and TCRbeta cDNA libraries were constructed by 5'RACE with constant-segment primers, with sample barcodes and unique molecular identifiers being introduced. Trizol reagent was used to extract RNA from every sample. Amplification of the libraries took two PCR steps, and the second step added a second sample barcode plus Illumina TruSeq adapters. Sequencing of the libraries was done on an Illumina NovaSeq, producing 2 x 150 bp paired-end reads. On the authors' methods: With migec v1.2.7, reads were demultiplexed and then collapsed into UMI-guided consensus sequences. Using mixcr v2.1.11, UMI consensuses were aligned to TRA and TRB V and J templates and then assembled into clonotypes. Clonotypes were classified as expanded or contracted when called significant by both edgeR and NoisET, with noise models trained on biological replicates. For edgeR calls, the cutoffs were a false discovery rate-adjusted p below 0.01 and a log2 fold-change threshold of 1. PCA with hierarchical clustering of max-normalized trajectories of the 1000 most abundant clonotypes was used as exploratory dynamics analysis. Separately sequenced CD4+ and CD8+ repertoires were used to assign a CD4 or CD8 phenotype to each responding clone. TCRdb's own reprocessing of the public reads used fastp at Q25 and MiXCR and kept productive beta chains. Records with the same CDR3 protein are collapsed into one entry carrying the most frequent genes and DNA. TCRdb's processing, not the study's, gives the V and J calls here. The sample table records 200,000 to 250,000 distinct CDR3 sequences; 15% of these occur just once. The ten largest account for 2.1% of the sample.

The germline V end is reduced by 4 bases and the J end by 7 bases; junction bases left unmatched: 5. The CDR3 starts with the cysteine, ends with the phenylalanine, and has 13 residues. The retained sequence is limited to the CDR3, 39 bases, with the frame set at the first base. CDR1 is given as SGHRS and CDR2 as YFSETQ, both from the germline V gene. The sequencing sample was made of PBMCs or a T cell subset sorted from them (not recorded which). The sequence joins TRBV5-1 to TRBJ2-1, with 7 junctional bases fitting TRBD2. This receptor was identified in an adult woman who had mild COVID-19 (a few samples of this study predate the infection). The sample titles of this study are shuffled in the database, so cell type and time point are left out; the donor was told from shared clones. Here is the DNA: TGCGCCAGCAGCGCAGCCGGGAGGAATGAGCAGTTCTTC. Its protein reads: CASSAAGRNEQFF.